Listed below are T cell receptor beta chains from one sample, sequenced in a study of blood T cell repertoires in COVID-19. Data came from immunoSEQ multiplex PCR; TCRdb stores just in-frame clones and leaves some out. The sample holds around 130,000 clones, 65% to 90% seen once. Sample: peripheral blood. The receptors originated from a human donor in a cohort sampled during active COVID-19. Each CDR3 is given with its conserved first and last residue. Each record gives: D gene, V gene, clone size, CDR3 length, J gene, CDR3 protein, CDR3 DNA. A D gene is named only where the DNA matches it firmly. Clone size is stated in some rows and not others, as once, few, many or a class when expanded.

TRBD1	TRBV6-5	NA	14	TRBJ1-2	CASHDRGIGYGYTF	TGTGCCAGCCACGACAGGGGAATAGGATATGGCTACACCTTC
NA	TRBV12-5	once	16	TRBJ2-3	CASAPGVGGRADTQYF	TGTGCTAGTGCTCCCGGAGTGGGGGGGCGGGCAGATACGCAGTATTTT
NA	TRBV6-5	NA	15	TRBJ1-5	CASRRTVTNNQPQHF	TGTGCCAGCCGAAGGACAGTTACGAACAATCAGCCCCAGCATTTT
NA	TRBV5-1	few	14	TRBJ1-5	CARDPGTKSQPQHF	TGCGCCAGGGATCCAGGGACAAAGAGTCAGCCCCAGCATTTT
NA	TRBV5-6	NA	14	TRBJ2-7	CASSYPTGSYEQYF	TGTGCCAGCAGCTACCCGACAGGCTCCTACGAGCAGTACTTC
NA	TRBV9	few	15	TRBJ2-1	CASSAAGHSVNEQFF	TGTGCCAGCAGCGCAGCGGGACATTCCGTCAATGAGCAGTTCTTC
NA	TRBV4-3	NA	14	TRBJ2-2	CASSQAQGGGELFF	TGCGCCAGCAGCCAAGCTCAGGGTGGCGGGGAGCTGTTTTTT
TRBD1	TRBV6-5	NA	12	TRBJ2-5	CATTGEQETQYF	TGTGCCACCACAGGGGAACAAGAGACCCAGTACTTC
NA	TRBV6-5	NA	11	TRBJ2-7	CASSNNYEQYF	TGTGCCAGCAGCAACAACTACGAGCAGTACTTC
NA	TRBV12-3/TRBV12-4	NA	13	TRBJ2-3	CASSTPGTDTQYF	TGTGCCAGCAGTACCCCAGGGACAGATACGCAGTATTTT
TRBD1	TRBV18	NA	14	TRBJ1-5	CASSLQGGNQPQHF	TGTGCCAGCTCACTACAGGGGGGAAATCAGCCCCAGCATTTT
TRBD1	TRBV29-1	NA	13	TRBJ2-5	CSVEQGQLETQYF	TGCAGCGTGGAGCAGGGACAGTTGGAGACCCAGTACTTC
TRBD1	TRBV19	NA	12	TRBJ2-7	CASSEQGYEQYF	TGTGCCAGTAGCGAACAGGGGTACGAGCAGTACTTC
TRBD1	TRBV5-1	NA	16	TRBJ1-1	CASSQGQGWENTEAFF	TGCGCCAGCAGCCAAGGACAGGGTTGGGAAAACACTGAAGCTTTCTTT
NA	TRBV29-1	NA	11	TRBJ2-2	CSAGHAGELFF	TGCAGCGCTGGACACGCCGGGGAGCTGTTTTTT
NA	TRBV5-1	NA	14	TRBJ2-5	CASSPQGFQETQYF	TGCGCCAGCAGCCCCCAGGGGTTTCAAGAGACCCAGTACTTC
NA	TRBV9	NA	16	TRBJ2-5	CASSALPTGSKETQYF	TGTGCCAGCAGCGCCCTACCCACAGGTTCTAAAGAGACCCAGTACTTC
NA	TRBV18	few	17	TRBJ2-2	CASSPRQGLANTGELFF	TGTGCCAGCTCACCACGGCAGGGCCTCGCGAACACCGGGGAGCTGTTTTTT
NA	TRBV7-9	few	14	TRBJ1-1	CASSFGRGNTEAFF	TGTGCCAGCAGCTTTGGGAGAGGGAACACTGAAGCTTTCTTT
TRBD2	TRBV5-5	NA	14	TRBJ2-1	CASSFPSGGNEQFF	TGTGCCAGCAGCTTTCCTAGCGGGGGCAATGAGCAGTTCTTC
TRBD2	TRBV3-1/TRBV3-2	few	17	TRBJ2-1	CASSQGPLAGGYNEQFF	TGTGCCAGCAGCCAAGGCCCACTAGCGGGGGGGTACAATGAGCAGTTCTTC
NA	TRBV5-1	NA	16	TRBJ1-5	CASSPVAGNSNQPQHF	TGCGCCAGCAGCCCCGTAGCCGGGAATAGCAATCAGCCCCAGCATTTT
TRBD1	TRBV29-1	once	18	TRBJ2-3	CSVEGSGQGGVSTDTQYF	TGCAGCGTTGAAGGTTCGGGACAGGGTGGGGTAAGCACAGATACGCAGTATTTT
NA	TRBV4-1	NA	16	TRBJ1-2	CASSQDSSGGNYGYTF	TGCGCCAGCAGCCAAGATAGTAGCGGGGGAAACTATGGCTACACCTTC
NA	TRBV19	NA	16	TRBJ2-5	CASSPLGAVAEETQYF	TGTGCCAGTAGTCCACTGGGGGCGGTGGCGGAGGAGACCCAGTACTTC
TRBD2	TRBV6-2/TRBV6-3	once	20	TRBJ2-1	CASSYSKPSGGYSSYNEQFF	TGTGCCAGCAGTTACTCGAAGCCTAGCGGGGGCTACAGCTCCTACAATGAGCAGTTCTTC
TRBD2	TRBV5-8	NA	20	TRBJ2-3	CASSSHWGGQERWGTDTQYF	TGTGCCAGCAGCTCCCACTGGGGGGGTCAGGAGCGATGGGGCACAGATACGCAGTATTTT
NA	TRBV13	NA	14	TRBJ1-2	CASSLDRAIYGYTF	TGTGCCAGCAGCTTAGACAGGGCCATCTATGGCTACACCTTC
NA	TRBV5-1	NA	14	TRBJ2-5	CASSLRQDQETQYF	TGCGCCAGCAGCTTGAGGCAGGACCAAGAGACCCAGTACTTC
TRBD1	TRBV3-1/TRBV3-2	once	15	TRBJ2-7	CASSQRQGTGYEQYF	TGTGCCAGCAGCCAGCGACAGGGAACGGGCTACGAGCAGTACTTC
NA	TRBV7-9	once	15	TRBJ1-2	CASSLGAGPGYGYTF	TGTGCCAGCAGCTTAGGGGCAGGGCCAGGATATGGCTACACCTTC
TRBD1	TRBV6-5	few	14	TRBJ2-1	CASRGGQGYNEQFF	TGTGCCAGCAGGGGGGGACAGGGGTACAATGAGCAGTTCTTC
NA	TRBV5-6	NA	12	TRBJ1-1	CASSSSPTEAFF	TGTGCCAGCAGCTCCTCCCCCACTGAAGCTTTCTTT
NA	TRBV4-1	few	15	TRBJ1-5	CASSQESTGHQPQHF	TGCGCCAGCAGCCAAGAGAGCACAGGCCATCAGCCCCAGCATTTT
TRBD1	TRBV24-1	NA	14	TRBJ2-6	CATSGPTGGGVLTF	TGTGCCACCAGTGGCCCGACAGGGGGGGGCGTCCTGACTTTC
TRBD2	TRBV7-2	NA	16	TRBJ2-2	CASSLAGRGVPGELFF	TGTGCCAGCAGCCTGGCTGGGCGGGGGGTCCCCGGGGAGCTGTTTTTT
TRBD1	TRBV15	NA	16	TRBJ2-7	CATSRDDGPDRDEQYF	TGTGCCACCAGCAGAGATGACGGACCGGACAGGGACGAGCAGTACTTC
NA	TRBV7-2	NA	17	TRBJ2-4	CASSLLDAGRGKNIQYF	TGTGCCAGCAGCTTACTGGACGCGGGGCGGGGCAAAAACATTCAGTACTTC
NA	TRBV28	NA	17	TRBJ2-4	CASSTPAGAPAKNIQYF	TGTGCCAGCAGTACGCCCGCAGGGGCTCCTGCCAAAAACATTCAGTACTTC
NA	TRBV5-6	few	13	TRBJ1-5	CASSLVGGQPQHF	TGTGCCAGCAGCTTGGTCGGGGGGCAGCCCCAGCATTTT
TRBD1	TRBV7-2	NA	14	TRBJ2-7	CASSRGQPFYEQYF	TGTGCCAGCAGCCGGGGACAGCCATTCTACGAGCAGTACTTC
NA	TRBV28	NA	14	TRBJ1-3	CASSPTGSGNTIYF	TGTGCCAGCAGTCCCACAGGGAGTGGAAACACCATATATTTT
TRBD2	TRBV5-5	many	15	TRBJ2-1	CASSFGAGGPFEQFF	TGTGCCAGCAGCTTTGGTGCGGGGGGGCCATTTGAGCAGTTCTTC
NA	TRBV5-6	few	14	TRBJ1-1	CASSLDRWNTEAFF	TGTGCCAGCAGCTTAGACAGGTGGAACACTGAAGCTTTCTTT
TRBD1	TRBV6-1	NA	15	TRBJ1-6	CASSEVGTGDSPLHF	TGTGCCAGCAGTGAAGTTGGGACAGGGGATTCACCCCTCCACTTT
NA	TRBV7-8	few	13	TRBJ1-2	CASSPQVLYGYTF	TGTGCCAGCAGTCCACAGGTTCTCTATGGCTACACCTTC
TRBD1	TRBV29-1	NA	15	TRBJ2-7	CSVEDGSGGTYEQYF	TGCAGCGTTGAAGATGGGTCAGGGGGTACTTACGAGCAGTACTTC
NA	TRBV6-2/TRBV6-3	NA	16	TRBJ2-1	CASSYSDSTPYNEQFF	TGTGCCAGCAGTTACTCGGACTCTACACCCTACAATGAGCAGTTCTTC
TRBD1	TRBV7-9	few	15	TRBJ1-6	CASSRTGADNSPLHF	TGTGCCAGCAGCCGGACAGGTGCCGATAATTCACCCCTCCACTTT
NA	TRBV3-1/TRBV3-2	few	17	TRBJ2-6	CASSQGPGHSGANVLTF	TGTGCCAGCAGCCAAGGGCCGGGTCACTCTGGGGCCAACGTCCTGACTTTC
NA	TRBV7-2	NA	15	TRBJ1-2	CASSLVPSRGDGYTF	TGTGCCAGCAGCTTGGTACCCTCGCGGGGTGATGGCTACACCTTC
NA	TRBV5-4	NA	14	TRBJ2-5	CASSLEARQETQYF	TGTGCCAGCAGCTTGGAAGCCCGCCAAGAGACCCAGTACTTC
NA	TRBV10-2	NA	12	TRBJ2-2	CASKRATGELFF	TGCGCCAGCAAGAGGGCCACCGGGGAGCTGTTTTTT
NA	TRBV6-1	once	12	TRBJ1-3	CASSEQGNTIYF	TGTGCCAGCAGTGAACAGGGAAACACCATATATTTT
NA	TRBV2	NA	16	TRBJ2-1	CASSDGAGTRRNEQFF	TGTGCCAGCAGTGATGGTGCGGGGACCCGTAGGAATGAGCAGTTCTTC
TRBD1	TRBV6-1	NA	15	TRBJ1-2	CASSDRTQGRDGYTF	TGTGCCAGCAGTGACCGTACACAGGGGCGGGATGGCTACACCTTC
NA	TRBV19	few	13	TRBJ2-2	CASSPFFTGELFF	TGTGCCAGTAGTCCCTTTTTCACCGGGGAGCTGTTTTTT